The 11 T cell receptor beta chains below come from one sample, sequenced in a study of CD8 T cells in Susac syndrome. Random-hexamer reverse transcription was applied to roughly 0.45 to 1 ug RNA. TCRdb ran MiXCR on the immunoSEQ multiplex PCR reads and lists one entry per CDR3 protein. The sample gives 84,000 or so distinct CDR3 sequences, nearly 95% of which show up once; approximately 0.9% is in the top ten. Sequences were obtained from CD8+ T cells from PBMCs. Every receptor here comes from a human donor with Susac syndrome.

The chain has TRBV28 and TRBJ2-2, with TRBD2 matching over 7 bases. Germline V gene data show CDR1 as MDHEN and CDR2 as SYDVKM. This CDR3 has 14 residues. CDR3 sequence (DNA): TGTGTCACGGGCGGCGGGAGCGCCACCGGGGAGCTGTTTTTT. Translating gives CVTGGGSATGELFF.

The V gene is TRBV7-9, the J gene TRBJ2-3; D could derive from TRBD1 or TRBD2 (5 bases each). Trimming pared 3 bases from V and 2 bases from J, leaving 21 bases between. The CDR3 length is 18 residues. Germline assignment: CDR1 SEHNR and CDR2 FQNEAQ (reference sequence). The chain's CDR3 is CASSLIGAGGPVTDTQYF. CDR3 in DNA: TGTGCCAGCAGCTTGATAGGGGCCGGCGGGCCCGTCACAGATACGCAGTATTTT.

This rearrangement joins TRBV2 to TRBJ1-2; D is undetermined. The V gene lost 8 bases and the J gene lost 3 bases, with 10 bases spanning the gap. Germline CDR1 and CDR2: SNHLY and FYNNEI. This CDR3 comprises 12 residues. CDR3 loop: CASFHPDYGYTF. As DNA, the CDR3 is TGTGCCAGCTTTCATCCAGACTATGGCTACACCTTC. The full variable domain, with the rest looked up from reference TRBV2 and TRBJ1-2, is EPEVTQTPSHQVTQMGQEVILRCVPISNHLYFYWYRQILGQKVEFLVSFYNNEISEKSEIFDDQFSVERPDGSNFTLKIRSTKLEDSAMYFCASFHPDYGYTFGSGTRLTVV.

The CDR3 reads CASSLDRGKGNTIYF. The CDR3 DNA follows: TGTGCCAGCAGCTTGGACAGGGGAAAAGGAAACACCATATATTTT. J is TRBJ1-3 and V is TRBV13; 9 bases match TRBD1. Germline-derived CDR1 and CDR2 are PRHDT and FYEKMQ (reference sequence). Unmatched junction bases numbered 4, after V lost 3 bases and J lost 4 bases. This CDR3 has 15 amino acids.

This clonotype showed up just once. V usage is TRBV30 and J usage is TRBJ1-1; D gene uncertain. Germline CDR1 is GTSNPN and CDR2 is SVGIG (reference sequence). CDR3 length: 13 amino acids. V shed 0 bases and J shed 2 bases, with 7 bases lying between them. The CDR3 loop reads CAWSVSVNTEAFF. CDR3 in DNA: TGTGCCTGGAGTGTATCGGTCAACACTGAAGCTTTCTTT. The variable domain in full, with the rest retrieved from reference TRBV30 and TRBJ1-1, is SQTIHQWPATLVQPVGSPLSLECTVEGTSNPNLYWYRQAAGRGLQLLFYSVGIGQISSEVPQNLSASRPQDRQFILSSKKLLLSDSGFYLCAWSVSVNTEAFFGQGTRLTVV.

V usage is TRBV12-3 or TRBV12-4 and J usage is TRBJ2-7; D is ambiguous. The CDR3 runs to 14 residues. Between the trimmed V and J ends, which lost 0 bases and 2 bases, there was a span of 8 bases. CDR3 sequence reads: CASSLAGIPYEQYF. For the CDR3, the DNA is TGTGCCAGCAGTTTAGCAGGGATCCCCTACGAGCAGTACTTC.

V is TRBV27 and J is TRBJ2-7; D may be TRBD1 (6 bases). There are 19 residues in the CDR3. Trimming cost V 4 bases and J 3 bases, with 28 bases left between them. The germline V gene encodes CDR1 MNHEY and CDR2 SMNVEV (reference sequence). CDR3 nucleotide sequence: TGTGCCAGCAGTTCCCGTGACAGGAGTATCATCATAGCTGGCTACGAGCAGTACTTC. This sequence encodes CASSSRDRSIIIAGYEQYF.

In its sample, this clonotype was seen once. The J gene is TRBJ2-7, the V gene TRBV20-1, with a tentative D call TRBD2 (6 bases). From germline, CDR1 is DFQATT and CDR2 SNEGSKA (reference sequence). This CDR3 has 13 amino acids. V was shortened by 6 bases and J by 6 bases, with 18 bases between the two germline ends. The CDR3: CSAPGVGGFEQYF. Here the CDR3 DNA reads TGCAGTGCCCCTGGGGTGGGGGGATTCGAGCAGTACTTC.

The chain uses TRBV6-5 and TRBJ1-1; maybe TRBD1 (6 bases). The CDR3 contains 14 residues. CDR1 and CDR2 from the germline V gene are MNHEY and SVGAGI. Trimming removed 6 bases at V and 0 bases at J, with 11 bases between. This chain's CDR3 is CASSDTGMNTEAFF. The CDR3 DNA reads as TGTGCCAGCAGCGATACAGGGATGAACACTGAAGCTTTCTTT.

This clonotype was observed a single time. This chain joins TRBV30 and TRBJ1-1, with D hard to call. Between the trimmed V and J ends, which lost 7 bases and 3 bases, there was a span of 6 bases. This CDR3 is 10 amino acids long. The V gene's germline CDR1 is GTSNPN and CDR2 SVGIG (reference sequence). The CDR3 is CASTDTEAFF. The DNA for the CDR3 is TGTGCCTCCACGGACACTGAAGCTTTCTTT.

The V gene is TRBV20-1, the J gene TRBJ2-7; possible D gene TRBD2, 6 bases. V was pared by 0 bases and J by 2 bases, with 11 bases between. CDR3 size: 14 residues. Germline V lookup: CDR1 DFQATT, CDR2 SNEGSKA (reference sequence). The CDR3 sequence: CSARDPGTPYEQYF. DNA for the CDR3: TGCAGTGCTAGAGATCCCGGGACTCCCTACGAGCAGTACTTC.